This T cell receptor beta chain was identified in a study of chemoradiotherapy in HPV16-positive cancers. In the case of this clone: Antigen specificity is unknown.

Study conclusions and caveats: The functional HPV-specific definition rests on just a couple of HPV16-positive patients.

Method: immunoSEQ multiplex PCR; TCRdb's copy keeps in-frame clones and lacks some. This table holds roughly 5,400 clones, roughly 88% found once. Trimming pared 2 bases from V and 8 bases from J, leaving 3 bases between. The CDR3 has 10 amino acids. Germline CDR1 and CDR2: MNHEY and SVGAGI. The rearrangement joins TRBV6-5 to TRBJ2-5; D uncertain. The receptor was derived from a human donor with HPV-associated anogenital cancer. The material sequenced was blood, taken from a patient who underwent chemoradiotherapy. The CDR3 coding sequence is TGTGCCAGCAGTTACCCAACCCAGTACTTC. Protein: CASSYPTQYF.